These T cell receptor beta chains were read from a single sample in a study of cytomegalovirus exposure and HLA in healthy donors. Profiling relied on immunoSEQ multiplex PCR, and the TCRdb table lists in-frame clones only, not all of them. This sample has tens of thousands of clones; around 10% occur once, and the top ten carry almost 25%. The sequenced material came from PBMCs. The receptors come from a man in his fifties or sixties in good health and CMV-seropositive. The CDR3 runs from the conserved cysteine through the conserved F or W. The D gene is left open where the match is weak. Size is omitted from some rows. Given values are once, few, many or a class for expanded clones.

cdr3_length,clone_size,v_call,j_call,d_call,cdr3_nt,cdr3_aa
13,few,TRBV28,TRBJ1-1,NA,TGTGCCAGCAGTTTGGAGGTGAACACTGAAGCTTTCTTT,CASSLEVNTEAFF
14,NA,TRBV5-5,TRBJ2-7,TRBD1,TGTGCCAGCAGCCAAGTGACAGGGGGCAACGAGCAGTACTTC,CASSQVTGGNEQYF
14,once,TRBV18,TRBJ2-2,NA,TGTGCCAGCTCACCAGTCAAAAACACCGGGGAGCTGTTTTTT,CASSPVKNTGELFF
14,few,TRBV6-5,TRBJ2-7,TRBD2,TGTGCCAGCAGTGCTAGCGGGAGTCACTACGAGCAGTACTTC,CASSASGSHYEQYF
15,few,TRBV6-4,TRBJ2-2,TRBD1,TGTGCCAGCAATCCGGGACAGCCTACCACCGGGGAGCTGTTTTTT,CASNPGQPTTGELFF
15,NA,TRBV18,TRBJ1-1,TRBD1,TGTGCCAGCTCACCGGGACAGGGTCAAGCCACTGAAGCTTTCTTT,CASSPGQGQATEAFF
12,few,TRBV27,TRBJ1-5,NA,TGTGCCAGCAGTTTCCCAAATCAGCCCCAGCATTTT,CASSFPNQPQHF
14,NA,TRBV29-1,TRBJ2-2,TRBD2,TGCAGCGTTGTGGTACTAGCGGGAACCGGGGAGCTGTTTTTT,CSVVVLAGTGELFF
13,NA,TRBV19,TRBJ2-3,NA,TGTGCCAGTAGTCCCGGGAGCACAGATACGCAGTATTTT,CASSPGSTDTQYF
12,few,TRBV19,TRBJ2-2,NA,TGTGCCAGTAAACAAGTTGCCGGGGAGCTGTTTTTT,CASKQVAGELFF
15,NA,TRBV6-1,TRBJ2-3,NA,TGTGCCAGCAGTGCTCCGGGATTTAGCACAGATAAGCAGTATTTT,CASSAPGFSTDKQYF
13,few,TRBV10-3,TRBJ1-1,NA,TGTGCCATCATGGCAGGGAAGGAGACTGAAGCTTTCTTT,CAIMAGKETEAFF
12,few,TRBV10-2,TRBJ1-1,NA,TGCGCCAGCAGTAAGCAGAACACTGAAGCTTTCTTT,CASSKQNTEAFF
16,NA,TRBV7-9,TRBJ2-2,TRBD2,TGTGCCAGCAGCCGGACTAGCGGAAGGAGCACCGGGGAGCTGTTTTTT,CASSRTSGRSTGELFF
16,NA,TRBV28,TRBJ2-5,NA,TGTGCCAGCAGTTCTGCTAGCAACCCCATCGGGGAGACCCAGTACTTC,CASSSASNPIGETQYF
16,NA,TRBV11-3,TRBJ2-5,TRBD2,TGTGCCAGCAGCCTCGGGACTAGCGGGACTAAAGAGACCCAGTACTTC,CASSLGTSGTKETQYF